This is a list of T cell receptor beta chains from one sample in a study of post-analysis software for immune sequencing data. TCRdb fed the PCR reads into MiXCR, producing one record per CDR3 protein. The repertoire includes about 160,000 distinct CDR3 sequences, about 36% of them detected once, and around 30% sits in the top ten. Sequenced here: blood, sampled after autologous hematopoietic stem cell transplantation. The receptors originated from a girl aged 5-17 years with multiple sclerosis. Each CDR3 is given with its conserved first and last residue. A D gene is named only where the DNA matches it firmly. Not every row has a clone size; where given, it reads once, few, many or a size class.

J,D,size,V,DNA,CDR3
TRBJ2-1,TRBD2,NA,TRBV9,TGTGCCAGCAGCGTAGGGTCCGAGCGGGAGGTTGCCGAGCAGTTCTTC,CASSVGSEREVAEQFF
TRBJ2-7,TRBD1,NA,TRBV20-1,TGCAGTGGTACCTGGGACAGGGGTTTGCACGAGCAGTACTTC,CSGTWDRGLHEQYF
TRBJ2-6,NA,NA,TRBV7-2,TGTGCCAGCAGCCCGAAGGACAGTTCGTTTGCTGGGGCCAACGTCCTGACTTTC,CASSPKDSSFAGANVLTF
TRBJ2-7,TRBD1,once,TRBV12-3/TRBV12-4,TGTGCCAGCAGTGAGGGACAGCCCGCCTACGAGCAGTACTTC,CASSEGQPAYEQYF
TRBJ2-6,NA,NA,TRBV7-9,TGTGCCAGCAGCTTACCCAGGAGCTCTGGGGCCAACGTCCTGACTTTC,CASSLPRSSGANVLTF
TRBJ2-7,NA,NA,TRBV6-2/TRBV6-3,TGTGCCAGCAGTTATCAATCCGCGCGGGACGAGCAGTACTTC,CASSYQSARDEQYF
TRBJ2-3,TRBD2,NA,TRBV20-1,TGCAGTGCTAGAGATCTTGGCGGGAGCTCAGCGAATACGCAGTATTTT,CSARDLGGSSANTQYF
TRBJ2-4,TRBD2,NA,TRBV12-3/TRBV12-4,TGTGCCAGCAGTTCCCTCCTAGGGCGGGAGATCCCTCCTGCCAAAAACATTCAGTACTTC,CASSSLLGREIPPAKNIQYF
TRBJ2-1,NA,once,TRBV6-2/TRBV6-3,TGTGCCAGCAGTTATTCCCTACTAGGTTCCTACAATGAGCAGTTCTTC,CASSYSLLGSYNEQFF
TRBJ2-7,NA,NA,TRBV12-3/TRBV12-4,TGTGCCAGCAGTTTGTCCCGACTGACCTACGAGCAGTACTTC,CASSLSRLTYEQYF
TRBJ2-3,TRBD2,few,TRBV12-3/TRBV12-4,TGTGCCAGCAGTGACCTAGCGGGAGGATACGATACGCAGTATTTT,CASSDLAGGYDTQYF
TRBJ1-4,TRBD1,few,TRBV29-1,TGCAGCGTTGGGACAGGGGGAATTAATGAAAAACTGTTTTTT,CSVGTGGINEKLFF
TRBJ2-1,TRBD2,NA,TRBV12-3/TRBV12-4,TGTGCCAGCAGTTTACTAGCGGGAGTTGTTAGTGAGCAGTTCTTC,CASSLLAGVVSEQFF
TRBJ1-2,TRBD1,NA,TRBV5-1,TGCGCCAGCAGCGCCCAGGCGAAGGGACAGCGCTATGGCTACACCTTC,CASSAQAKGQRYGYTF
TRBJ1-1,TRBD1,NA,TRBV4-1,TGCGCCAGCAGCGGCTACAGGGGTGACACTGAAGCTTTCTTT,CASSGYRGDTEAFF
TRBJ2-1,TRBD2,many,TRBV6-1,TGTGCCAGCAGCGATCGCCTAGCGGGAGTCGGTGATGAGCAGTTCTTC,CASSDRLAGVGDEQFF
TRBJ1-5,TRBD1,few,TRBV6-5,TGTGCCAGCAGTTACGACAGGGGTGTGGGACAGCCCCAGCATTTT,CASSYDRGVGQPQHF
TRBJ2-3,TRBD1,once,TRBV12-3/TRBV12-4,TGTGCCAGCAGTACAGGGGCTAGCACAGATACGCAGTATTTT,CASSTGASTDTQYF
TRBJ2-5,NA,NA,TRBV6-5,TGTGCCAGCAGTTCTGATTTGGGAGACACCCAGTACTTC,CASSSDLGDTQYF
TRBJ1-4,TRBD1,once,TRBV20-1,TGCAGTGCTAGCATGGACAGGGATGACGGAAAACTGTTTTTT,CSASMDRDDGKLFF
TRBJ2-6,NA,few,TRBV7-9,TGTGCCAGCAGCTGGTCAGGGACGGGAGGGGCCAACGTCCTGACTTTC,CASSWSGTGGANVLTF
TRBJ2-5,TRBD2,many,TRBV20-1,TGCAGTGCTAGAGATTGGCGTAGCGGGAGGGAGACCCAGTACTTC,CSARDWRSGRETQYF
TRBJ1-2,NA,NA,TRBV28,TGTGCCAGCAGCCAACAGACAGTTAACTATGGCTACACCTTC,CASSQQTVNYGYTF
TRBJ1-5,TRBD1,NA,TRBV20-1,TGCAGTGCTGTGACAGGGAATGAACAGCCCCAGCATTTT,CSAVTGNEQPQHF
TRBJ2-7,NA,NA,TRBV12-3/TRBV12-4,TGTGCCAGCAGTTCAGGGGCCTCGGTCATACCGACCTACGAGCAGTACTTC,CASSSGASVIPTYEQYF
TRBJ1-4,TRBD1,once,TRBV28,TGTGCCAGCAGTTTATCCCTTCTGACAGGGCGTAGTGAAAAACTGTTTTTT,CASSLSLLTGRSEKLFF
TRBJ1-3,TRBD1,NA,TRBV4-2,TGTGCCAGCAGCCAAGATGGGACAGGGAAGAACACCATATATTTT,CASSQDGTGKNTIYF
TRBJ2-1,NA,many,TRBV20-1,TGCAGTGCTAGAGGTGGTAGCCCGTACAATGAGCAGTTCTTC,CSARGGSPYNEQFF
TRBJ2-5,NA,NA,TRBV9,TGTGCCAGCAGCGTAAGTCAGGCCCAAGAGACCCAGTACTTC,CASSVSQAQETQYF
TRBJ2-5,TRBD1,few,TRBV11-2,TGTGCCAGCAGCTCGGGACAGAAAGAGACCCAGTACTTC,CASSSGQKETQYF
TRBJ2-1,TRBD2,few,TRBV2,TGTGCCAGCAGGGAGGGACTAGCGTACAATGAGCAGTTCTTC,CASREGLAYNEQFF
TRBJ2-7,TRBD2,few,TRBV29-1,TGCAGCGGTGGACTAGATCACGAGCAGTACTTC,CSGGLDHEQYF
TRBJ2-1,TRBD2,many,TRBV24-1,TGTGCCACCAGTGGAGCGGGGGGGGCCAATGAGCAGTTCTTC,CATSGAGGANEQFF
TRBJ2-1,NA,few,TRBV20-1,TGCAGTGCTAGCTGGCGGAGCTACAATGAGCAGTTCTTC,CSASWRSYNEQFF
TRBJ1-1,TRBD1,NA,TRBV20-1,TGCAGTGCTAATAACAGGGGGGACACTGAAGCTTTCTTT,CSANNRGDTEAFF
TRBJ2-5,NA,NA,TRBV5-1,TGCGCCAGCAGCTCGTCCGGGGCAAACCAAGAGACCCAGTACTTC,CASSSSGANQETQYF
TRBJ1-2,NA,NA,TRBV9,TGTGCCAGCAGCCCCATAGGGGAATGGTCCACCTTC,CASSPIGEWSTF
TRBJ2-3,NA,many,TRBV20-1,TGCAGTGCAGATTTAGCCGATACGCAGTATTTT,CSADLADTQYF
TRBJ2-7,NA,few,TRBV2,TGTGCCAGCAGTGACCTTTCGGATGAGCAGTACTTC,CASSDLSDEQYF
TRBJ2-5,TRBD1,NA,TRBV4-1,TGCGCCAGCGCTTTGGTTGAGACAGGGTGGGAGACCCAGTACTTC,CASALVETGWETQYF
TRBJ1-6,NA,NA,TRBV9,TGTGCCAGCAGCGCCGAAACCGGGACCTATAATTCACCCCTCCACTTT,CASSAETGTYNSPLHF
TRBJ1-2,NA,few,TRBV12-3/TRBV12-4,TGTGCCAGCAGTTTAGTTCCGAGGGCCGGGGGCTACACCTTC,CASSLVPRAGGYTF
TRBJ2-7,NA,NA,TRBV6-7,TGTGCCAGCAGTTACCCGAAGACAGGTGACTACGAGCAGTACTTC,CASSYPKTGDYEQYF
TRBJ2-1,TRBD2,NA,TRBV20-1,TGCAGTGCTAGAACGGGGACTAGCGGGAGCTGGAATGAGCAGTTCTTC,CSARTGTSGSWNEQFF
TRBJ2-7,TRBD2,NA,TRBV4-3,TGCGCCAGCAGCCAGGCTTTAGCGGGAGTCACCTACGAGCAGTACTTC,CASSQALAGVTYEQYF
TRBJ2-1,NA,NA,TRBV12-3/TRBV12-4,TGTGCCAGCAGGGCCACAGCAGGCACCAGTGAGCAGTTCTTC,CASRATAGTSEQFF
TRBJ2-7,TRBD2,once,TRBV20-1,TGCAGTGCTCCCTCGACTAGCGGGGGCCTCTACAAGCAGTACTTC,CSAPSTSGGLYKQYF
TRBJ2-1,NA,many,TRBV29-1,TGCAGCGTTGAAGTGGGGACCTACAATGAGCAGTTCTTC,CSVEVGTYNEQFF
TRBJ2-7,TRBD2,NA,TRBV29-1,TGCAGCGTCACAGGGACTAGCGGGTACGAGCAGTACTTC,CSVTGTSGYEQYF
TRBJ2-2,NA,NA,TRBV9,TGTGCCAGCAGCCCCCGCCCCAACACTAGGTTATCGAACACCGGGGAGCTGTTTTTT,CASSPRPNTRLSNTGELFF